This T cell receptor beta chain came from a study of blood T cells in healthy people across ages (dated by TCRdb to between 2014 and 2017). Describing the broader study: In model experiments, roughly one uniquely barcoded TCR beta cDNA molecule per two T cells was captured by template switching. Using deep sequencing normalized with unique cDNA molecular identifiers, the study measured how TCR beta repertoire diversity changes with age. Donors were grouped into four age groups: young (average roughly 15 years), middle-aged (about 40), aged (around 56) and long-lived (82). To avoid experimental bias, donors of different ages were spread randomly across the sequencing lanes. Two additional independent replicas of 1 million unique cDNA reads from the same blood draw were analyzed for two donors (one aged 18 to 30 and one aged 80 or older).

Counted from cysteine to phenylalanine, this CDR3 has 13 amino acids. The sequence is cut down to CDR3 DNA, 39 bases in frame from base 1. Taken from the germline V gene, the CDR1 and CDR2 loops are MNHEY and SVGAGI. For this chain, trimming is 2 bases at the V end and 6 bases at the J end, and the number of junction bases without a gene match is 2. In regard to this clonotype: Which antigen it targets is not known. The input lacks base qualities; no much larger clone sits a single base away.

Donors were under 40 systemically healthy Caucasian individuals from Russia aged 6 to 90 years. Approximately 9.3 milliliters of peripheral blood were collected from each donor into EDTA-treated Vacutainer tubes. Ficoll-Paque density-gradient centrifugation was used to isolate PBMCs, with at least 7 million per sample. Trizol reagent was used to extract total RNA from the PBMCs, yielding at least 5.5 micrograms per sample. For every donor, an aliquot of PBMCs went through flow cytometry to measure the percentages of naive CD45RAhigh/CD27high T cells. What the work shows at the level of the full study, not this receptor alone: Since profiling was done on bulk unsorted PBMCs, naive and antigen-experienced compartments could not be conclusively compared. Observed TCR beta diversity correlated strongly with the percentage of naive T cells measured by flow cytometry. Compared with the aged group, the long-lived group had more naive CD4+ T cells, fewer expanded clones and increased TCR diversity, suggesting age selection. Observed TCR beta diversity per million T cells fell roughly linearly with age, and a significant reduction was already apparent by age roughly 40. Estimates of total diversity based on one million sequenced T cells were considered lower bounds and underestimates. Donor CMV infection status was unknown, potentially confounding age-related changes in expanded clonotypes.

Library preparation used 5' RACE. TCRdb lists the instrument as Illumina HiSeq 2500. A second 7 to 11 cycle PCR used a sample-barcoded 5' primer and a J-beta primer mix. A unique molecular identifier was introduced onto each TCR beta cDNA molecule by a template-switch 5' adaptor carrying 12 random nucleotides. At least 2.5 million CDR3-containing paired-end reads were obtained from each sample. First-strand cDNA was synthesized from all RNA with the Mint cDNA synthesis kit, primed by a TRBC-specific oligonucleotide. Following uracil-DNA glycosylase treatment, a first 18-cycle PCR with universal primers M1SS and BC2_uni_R was performed on all cDNA. From the authors' description of their analysis: For normalization, 1 million high-quality reads, each with a distinct molecular identifier, were randomly selected from each sample. Instead of being binned into consensus sequences, reads that shared molecular identifiers were thrown out. CDR3 identification, clonotype clustering and error correction used MiTCR with a Q25 quality threshold and the strictest error-elimination algorithm. A nonparametric unseen species model using Euler transformation provided a lower-bound estimate of total TCR beta diversity. TCRdb handled the public reads itself, with Q25 trimming in fastp and clone calling in MiXCR, and kept productive beta chains. Entries that share a CDR3 protein sequence are merged under the most common genes and DNA. TCRdb assigned the V and J calls; the authors' analysis was not used. Within this sample are about 810,000 distinct CDR3 sequences, with under 40% of them counted one time only. Of the sample, under 15% falls within the top ten clones.

The sequence links TRBV6-5 to TRBJ2-3; TRBD2 fits 7 bases in the junction. The material sequenced was blood. This TCR was sampled from a man younger than 35 in good health. The DNA sequence is given as TGTGCCAGCAGTTACATCGGGGGGGATACGCAGTATTTT. It is translated as CASSYIGGDTQYF.